This TCR beta chain was sequenced in a study of early T cells in non-severe SARS-CoV-2 infection. This clonotype was seen repeatedly, ten times or more. TCRdb recomputed calls from the 5' RACE reads with MiXCR, one row per CDR3 protein. Of 25,000 to 35,000 distinct CDR3 sequences detected, around 7% appear once; the ten largest clones hold more than 3.5%. The length of the CDR3 is 17 residues. V was pared by 0 bases and J by 0 bases, with 9 bases between. The V gene's germline CDR1 is LGHNA and CDR2 YNFKEQ. Sequenced: whole blood. The chain has TRBV4-2 and TRBJ2-6; maybe TRBD2 (5 bases). The sequence was obtained from an adult who was a healthcare worker with PCR-confirmed SARS-CoV-2 infection or an uninfected control (not recorded which). The CDR3 region is CASSQDGELSGANVLTF. The CDR3 nucleotides are TGTGCCAGCAGCCAAGATGGGGAGCTCTCTGGGGCCAACGTCCTGACTTTC.